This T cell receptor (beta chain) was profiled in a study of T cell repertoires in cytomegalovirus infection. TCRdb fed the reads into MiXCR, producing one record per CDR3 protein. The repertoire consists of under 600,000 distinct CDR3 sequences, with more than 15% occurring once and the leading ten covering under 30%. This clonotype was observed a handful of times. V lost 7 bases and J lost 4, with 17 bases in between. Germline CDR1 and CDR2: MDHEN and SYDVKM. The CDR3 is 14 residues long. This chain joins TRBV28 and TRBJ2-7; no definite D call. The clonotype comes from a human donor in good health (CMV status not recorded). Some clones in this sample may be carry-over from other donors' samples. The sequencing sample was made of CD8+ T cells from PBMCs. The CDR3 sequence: CASTPTQLEYEQYF. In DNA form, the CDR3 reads TGTGCCAGCACGCCCACCCAACTTGAATACGAGCAGTACTTC.